This passage covers 16 T cell receptor beta chains from one sample sequenced in a study of T-cell memory formation after mild COVID-19. MiXCR was run by TCRdb on the 5' RACE reads, yielding one entry per CDR3 protein. The table has about 82,000 distinct CDR3 sequences, 10% to 15% seen once. Sequences were obtained from PBMCs or a T cell subset sorted from them (not recorded which). These receptors were obtained from an adult woman who had mild COVID-19 (a few samples of this study predate the infection). Cell type and time point are not known.

The chain uses TRBV7-9 and TRBJ2-3; 8 nucleotides match TRBD2. The CDR3 is made up of 16 amino acids. Unmatched junction bases numbered 8, after V lost 6 bases and J lost 0 bases. The germline V gene has CDR1 SEHNR and CDR2 FQNEAQ (reference sequence). As DNA, the CDR3 is TGTGCCAGCAGTTCACACGGACTAGCTAGCACAGATACGCAGTATTTT. It codes for CASSSHGLASTDTQYF.

This clonotype was seen more than once but under ten times. The chain combines TRBV9 with TRBJ2-6; D tentatively fits TRBD1 or TRBD2 (5 bases each). This CDR3 has 18 amino acids. Per the germline V gene, CDR1 is SGDLS and CDR2 is YYNGEE. V lost 3 bases and J lost 2, with 18 bases in between. The CDR3 coding sequence is TGTGCCAGCAGCGCGAGCGATCCGGGACGGACTGGGGCCAACGTCCTGACTTTC. Protein product: CASSASDPGRTGANVLTF.

This clonotype was seen repeatedly, ten times or more. The chain couples TRBV7-9 to TRBJ2-7; 8 nucleotides agree with TRBD2. With V trimmed by 1 base and J by 7 bases, 9 bases remained unmatched. The germline V gene has CDR1 SEHNR and CDR2 FQNEAQ (reference sequence). CDR3 length: 15 residues. DNA for the CDR3: TGTGCCAGCAGCTTAGTTAGCGGGACCCGGCGGGAGCAGTACTTC. It yields the protein CASSLVSGTRREQYF. The full variable domain, in which reference TRBV7-9 and TRBJ2-7 provide the parts outside the CDR3, is DTGVSQNPRHKITKRGQNVTFRCDPISEHNRLYWYRQTLGQGPEFLTYFQNEAQLEKSRLLSDRFSAERPKGSFSTLEIQRTEQGDSAMYLCASSLVSGTRREQYFGPGTRLTVT.

Only a few counts were recorded for this clonotype. The genes are TRBV7-9 and TRBJ2-5, with 9 positions matching TRBD2. This CDR3 has 13 amino acids. Germline values: CDR1 SEHNR, CDR2 FQNEAQ (reference sequence). Losses at the gene ends were 5 bases for V and 5 bases for J; bases not matched to a gene: 3. Written as DNA, the CDR3 is TGTGCCAGCAGCACTAGCGGGCTTGAGACCCAGTACTTC. This codes for CASSTSGLETQYF. Based on the CDR3 plus reference TRBV7-9 and TRBJ2-5, the full variable domain is DTGVSQNPRHKITKRGQNVTFRCDPISEHNRLYWYRQTLGQGPEFLTYFQNEAQLEKSRLLSDRFSAERPKGSFSTLEIQRTEQGDSAMYLCASSTSGLETQYFGPGTRLLVL.

The V gene is TRBV9, the J gene TRBJ2-5; 10 bases match TRBD2. Germline V gene lookup returns CDR1 SGDLS and CDR2 YYNGEE. J was trimmed by 5 bases and V by 4 bases; bases with no gene match: 14. The CDR3 has 17 amino acids. The chain's CDR3 is CASSPQTSGYLGETQYF. DNA for the CDR3: TGTGCCAGCAGCCCCCAGACTAGCGGGTATCTTGGGGAGACCCAGTACTTC.

The chain uses TRBV20-1 and TRBJ2-5; a possible D gene is TRBD2 (6 bases). CDR1 is DFQATT and CDR2 is SNEGSKA in the germline V gene (reference sequence). There are 18 residues in the CDR3. V dropped 4 bases and J dropped 1 base, with 25 bases sitting between them. CDR3 loop: CSAIQRRSGRPVQETQYF. The CDR3 coding sequence is TGCAGTGCTATCCAACGTAGAAGCGGGCGACCCGTCCAAGAGACCCAGTACTTC.

V is TRBV4-1 and J is TRBJ2-3; TRBD1 matches 7 bases. CDR1 is MGHRA, CDR2 YSYEKL, per germline. The J segment lost 3 bases and the V segment lost 1 base, leaving 4 bases of the junction unmatched. CDR3 length equals 15 residues. The CDR3 sequence: CASSQGQGRTDTQYF. CDR3 DNA: TGCGCCAGCAGCCAAGGACAGGGAAGGACAGATACGCAGTATTTT.

V gene TRBV7-9 combines with J gene TRBJ2-3; D tentatively fits TRBD1 or TRBD2 (5 bases each). The CDR3 spans 16 residues. The germline V gene encodes CDR1 SEHNR and CDR2 FQNEAQ (reference sequence). V was shortened by 5 bases and J by 6 bases, with 21 bases between the two germline ends. The CDR3 sequence is CASSPARGTLEDTQYF. CDR3 in DNA: TGTGCCAGCAGCCCCGCGAGAGGGACCCTGGAGGATACGCAGTATTTT.

This clonotype was recorded a few times. This rearrangement joins TRBV30 to TRBJ1-1; D gene uncertain. The germline V gene has CDR1 GTSNPN and CDR2 SVGIG (reference sequence). The CDR3 has 14 residues. Trimming took off 1 base at V and 0 bases at J, with 9 bases between the two ends. The CDR3 sequence is CAWSAVGMNTEAFF. The DNA for the CDR3 is TGTGCCTGGAGTGCGGTAGGCATGAACACTGAAGCTTTCTTT.

This clonotype was counted only a few times. V and J are TRBV29-1 and TRBJ1-2, with D hard to call. Trimming cost V 5 bases and J 4 bases, with 8 bases left between them. Germline lookup yields CDR1 SQVTM and CDR2 ANQGSEA. This CDR3 contains 11 residues. CDR3: CSVLGLYGYTF. The CDR3 nucleotides read TGCAGCGTTCTGGGCCTCTATGGCTACACCTTC.

This clonotype was counted ten times or more. The chain employs TRBV25-1 and TRBJ2-3; no firm D call. The germline V and J ends were trimmed by 0 bases and 2 bases, with 6 bases remaining between them. The CDR3 is 14 residues long. The V gene's germline CDR1 is MGHDK and CDR2 SYGVNS. The CDR3 bases are TGTGCCAGCAGTGAATATGCGCTCACAGATACGCAGTATTTT. It is translated as CASSEYALTDTQYF.

The chain links TRBV5-4 to TRBJ1-1, with 9 positions matching TRBD1. The CDR3 consists of 15 residues. Germline CDR1 SGHNT, CDR2 YYREEE (reference sequence). V was clipped by 4 bases and J by 0 bases; unmatched bases: 4. The CDR3 bases are TGTGCCAGCAGCGGAGGACAGGGGATGAACACTGAAGCTTTCTTT. Amino acid sequence: CASSGGQGMNTEAFF.

This clonotype was observed a handful of times. The chain is built from TRBV12-3 or TRBV12-4 and TRBJ1-1; D is perhaps TRBD1 (5 bases). Trimming removed 7 bases from V and 0 bases from J, with 12 bases in between. The length of the CDR3 is 14 residues. In DNA form, the CDR3 reads TGTGCCAGCACCCTGACAGAGATGAACACTGAAGCTTTCTTT. As protein: CASTLTEMNTEAFF.

This clonotype came up a few times. The chain recombines TRBV19 with TRBJ2-1; perhaps TRBD2 as D (5 bases). The V end lost 6 bases, the J end lost 2 bases, and 8 bases lay between the germline ends. The CDR3 is 13 amino acids. CDR1 is LNHDA, CDR2 SQIVND, per germline (reference sequence). The DNA of the CDR3 is TGTGCCAGTAGCGGGATGGCCTACAATGAGCAGTTCTTC. Amino acid sequence: CASSGMAYNEQFF.

The chain carries TRBV4-1 and TRBJ2-3; 9 nucleotides match TRBD2. Trimming took 0 bases from V and 4 from J; bases not matched to a gene: 8. The CDR3 contains 17 residues. The germline V gene encodes CDR1 MGHRA and CDR2 YSYEKL. This CDR3 is CASSQDGLAGSSDTQYF. The CDR3 coding sequence is TGCGCCAGCAGCCAAGACGGGCTAGCGGGGAGTTCAGATACGCAGTATTTT.

This clonotype was observed many times. This chain uses TRBV7-2 with TRBJ2-7; D remains ambiguous. V was pared by 4 bases and J by 3 bases, with 13 bases between. The CDR3 extends over 14 amino acids. Germline loops: CDR1 SGHTA, CDR2 FQGNSA. CDR3 loop: CASSSSGSGYEQYF. CDR3 DNA sequence: TGTGCCAGCAGCTCTTCCGGGTCTGGCTACGAGCAGTACTTC.